The clone carrying this T cell receptor beta chain was observed a few times. The antigen is unknown. This specimen belongs to a study of response to subunit inactivated influenza vaccine. V was shortened by 2 bases and J by 5 bases, with 11 bases between the two germline ends. CDR3 length equals 14 residues. Study-wide findings and caveats: Authors suggested few new T cells are recruited by each seasonal influenza vaccination.

MiXCR, applied by TCRdb to the RT-PCR reads, yields one record per CDR3 protein. The data contain hundreds of thousands of distinct CDR3 sequences, 12% of them singletons. This sample comprised non-naive T cells sorted from PBMCs, obtained approximately 15 days before vaccination. The sequence derives from a man aged 50-60 years who received an inactivated influenza vaccine. This chain connects TRBV12-3 or TRBV12-4 to TRBJ2-3, with D perhaps TRBD1 (6 bases). CDR3 region: CASSLSGGRDTQYF. The CDR3 DNA reads TGTGCCAGCAGTTTAAGTGGGGGCAGAGATACGCAGTATTTT.